Shown below are 9 T cell receptor beta chains from a single sample sequenced in a study of shared clonotypes between healthy human individuals. Using immunoSEQ multiplex PCR, the repertoire was profiled, and TCRdb retains in-frame clones only, with some absent. The sample has fewer than 550,000 clones; approximately 79% are singletons. The specimen sequenced was PBMCs. These receptors were collected from a woman in her thirties or forties in good health. Some clones in this sample may be carry-over from other donors' samples.

This chain connects TRBV28 to TRBJ1-2; D not certain. Trimming removed 3 bases from V and 0 bases from J, with 11 bases in between. The CDR3 covers 15 residues. Germline V lookup: CDR1 MDHEN, CDR2 SYDVKM. CDR3 sequence: CASSLGSRSNYGYTF. The CDR3 DNA reads TGTGCCAGCAGTTTGGGTTCAAGGTCTAACTATGGCTACACCTTC.

This chain joins TRBV6-4 and TRBJ1-5; D is perhaps TRBD1 (5 bases). This CDR3 has 16 amino acids. V lost 2 bases and J 6 bases, leaving 17 bases between the germline ends. Germline lookup yields CDR1 MRHNA and CDR2 SNTAGT. The CDR3 loop is CASSDRGALGGQPQHF. In DNA, the CDR3 is TGTGCCAGCAGTGACCGAGGGGCCTTGGGGGGTCAGCCCCAGCATTTT.

About this clone itself: This is likely an artifact of a read error, given a far larger clone one base away. CDR3 residues: CASSPNWSGKLFF. The DNA for the CDR3 is TGTGCCAGCAGCCCAAACTGGTCGGGAAAGCTGTTTTTT. J is TRBJ1-4 and V is TRBV7-7; D is uncertain. The CDR3 extends over 13 amino acids. Germline-derived CDR1 and CDR2 are SSHAT and FNYEAQ (reference sequence). V was shortened by 5 bases and J by 14 bases, with 18 bases between the two germline ends. Full variable domain (rest looked up from reference TRBV7-7 and TRBJ1-4): GAGVSQSPRYKVTKRGQDVTLRCDPISSHATLYWYQQALGQGPEFLTYFNYEAQPDKSGLPSDRFSAERPEGSISTLTIQRTEQRDSAMYRCASSPNWSGKLFFGSGTQLSVL.

Ten or more counts support this clone. Other DNA sequences in this sample translate to the same CDR3. The chain combines TRBV30 with TRBJ2-2, with a tentative D call TRBD2 (6 bases). V was trimmed by 2 bases and J by 5 bases, leaving 15 bases between them. The length of the CDR3 is 15 residues. Germline assignment: CDR1 GTSNPN and CDR2 SVGIG (reference sequence). CDR3 amino acids: CAWSRLATITGELFF. CDR3 DNA: TGTGCCTGGAGTCGGCTAGCGACCATAACCGGGGAGCTGTTTTTT.

The chain is built from TRBV7-9 and TRBJ1-4; D is uncertain. This CDR3 region has 15 residues. Germline V gene lookup returns CDR1 SEHNR and CDR2 FQNEAQ (reference sequence). V lost 5 bases and J lost 7, with 17 bases in between. CDR3 sequence (DNA): TGTGCCAGCAGCCCCGTCCACGACTCTTTTGAAAAACTGTTTTTT. This translates into CASSPVHDSFEKLFF.

This clone was seen just once. The J gene is TRBJ2-1, the V gene TRBV6-6, with TRBD2 matching over 9 bases. The V and J ends lost 2 bases and 5 bases, in that order; junction bases with no gene match: 7. This CDR3 is built from 16 residues. Germline V gene sequence: CDR1 MNHNY, CDR2 SVGAGI (reference sequence). The CDR3, as DNA: TGTGCCAGCAGTTACGGGTTGGCTAGCGGGGACAATGAGCAGTTCTTC. Protein sequence: CASSYGLASGDNEQFF.

The chain carries TRBV27 and TRBJ1-2; D remains unclear. The CDR3 has 17 residues. CDR1 MNHEY and CDR2 SMNVEV come from the germline V gene (reference sequence). With 5 bases removed from V and 0 bases from J, the gap between germline ends came to 19 bases. The CDR3 region is CASSPSQRASPNYGYTF. CDR3 bases: TGTGCCAGCAGTCCCAGTCAGAGGGCGAGCCCTAACTATGGCTACACCTTC.

This clone was seen a handful of times. The V and J genes are TRBV15 and TRBJ1-3; 9 positions match TRBD1. V was clipped by 5 bases and J by 5 bases; unmatched bases: 4. CDR3 length: 14 amino acids. Germline lookup yields CDR1 LNHNV and CDR2 YYDKDF (reference sequence). The CDR3 is CATSVDRGRNTIYF. The CDR3 nucleotides are TGTGCCACCAGCGTGGACAGGGGCAGAAACACCATATATTTT.

The CDR3 is CSVAGSGNTDTQYF. As DNA, the CDR3 is TGCAGCGTGGCCGGCAGCGGGAACACAGATACGCAGTATTTT. This chain connects TRBV29-1 to TRBJ2-3, with 7 bases lining up with TRBD2. This CDR3 region has 14 residues. Germline lookup yields CDR1 SQVTM and CDR2 ANQGSEA. The V segment lost 6 bases and the J segment 2 bases; nucleotides outside the gene matches: 8.